This entry concerns a single T cell receptor (beta chain). Antigen unknown. The entry originates in a study of PD-1 blockade in classical Hodgkin lymphoma. Study outcomes and limitations: Before treatment, TCR diversity in newly diagnosed patients was reportedly lower than in healthy donors. Complete responders had baseline diversity similar to newly diagnosed patients.

After autologous stem cell transplantation all patients relapsed, and prior brentuximab vedotin exposure differed between cohorts. TCRdb keeps only in-frame clones here, not all; method: immunoSEQ multiplex PCR. This table holds just over 60,000 clones, about nine tenths found once. This CDR3 has 14 amino acids. The V gene lost 1 base and the J gene lost 6 bases, with 13 bases spanning the gap. The germline gives CDR1 SEHNR, CDR2 FQNEAQ (reference sequence). The sequencing used peripheral blood mononuclear cells (PBMCs), collected at baseline. This TCR came from a human donor with classical Hodgkin lymphoma. The chain recombines TRBV7-9 with TRBJ2-7; the D gene is possibly TRBD2 (6 bases). The CDR3 protein is CASSLDGGSSEQYF. The DNA for the CDR3 is TGTGCCAGCAGCTTAGATGGGGGGAGTTCCGAGCAGTACTTC.